This T cell receptor (beta chain) comes out of a study of CD8 T cells in ankylosing spondylitis (TCRdb year 2017). Notes on the research overall: The study profiled T cell receptor beta repertoires in healthy donors and ankylosing spondylitis patients to find disease-linked TCR variants. The full study cohort comprised 25 ankylosing spondylitis patients and 85 to 120 healthy donors. Peripheral blood samples were taken, and synovial fluid was additionally collected from ankylosing spondylitis patients. Beyond this particular receptor, the publication reports: A CD8+ phenotype was shown by the disease-linked clones, which were found at relatively low frequencies in peripheral blood. A TCR beta motif of fewer than 10 highly homologous amino acid variants appeared characteristic of blood from ankylosing spondylitis patients. Some TCR beta motif variants had previously been reported in synovial fluid and blood of reactive arthritis patients, which suggested common disease-initiation mechanisms. Significant enrichment of the disease-linked clones was reported in matched synovial fluid samples from ankylosing spondylitis patients.

On this clonotype: Its antigen specificity is not known. The record has no base qualities; no much larger clone is one base away.

Sequencer: Illumina HiSeq 2500. Quantitative 5'-RACE with molecular barcodes was used to prepare TCR beta libraries. On the authors' methods: Disease-linked TCR variants were identified with a new computational method built on a probabilistic model of VDJ rearrangement. TCRdb trimmed the raw reads at Q25, called clones with MiXCR and kept productive beta chains. Every entry covers one CDR3 protein and lists the most common genes and DNA from its rows. The authors' filters were not applied to this entry. The table for this sample lists roughly 120,000 distinct CDR3 sequences; roughly 13% of them were counted only once. 2.5% to 3.5% of the sample is taken by the ten largest. The CDR3, from cysteine to phenylalanine, totals 18 residues. Only CDR3 DNA remains: 54 bases, in frame from the first base. The V and J ends are trimmed by 6 bases and 2 bases, leaving 22 bases between them.

Sequencing was done on a sample of blood, either unsorted or a sorted T cell fraction (not recorded which). This TCR was sampled from a female donor with ankylosing spondylitis or in good health (not recorded which). The chain links TRBV12-3 or TRBV12-4 with TRBJ2-2; a weak D assignment points to TRBD1 (9 bases agree). CDR3 reads: CASRPRGGTGFNTGELFF. The nucleotides read TGTGCCAGCAGGCCTCGGGGGGGGACAGGGTTCAACACCGGGGAGCTGTTTTTT.